This entry lists 28 T cell receptor beta chains sequenced from one sample in a study of CD8+ T cells in alopecia areata. Extracted RNA was reverse transcribed into cDNA, the sequencing template. Only in-frame clones appear in the TCRdb table, and some are missing; sequencing was by immunoSEQ multiplex PCR. The sample yields a few hundred thousand clones, under 70% seen once. Here the sequenced sample was CD4+ T cells sorted from blood, taken at week 0. These receptors all stem from a human donor with alopecia areata.

In the case of this clone: The same CDR3 arises from other DNA sequences in this sample as well. The rearrangement joins TRBV30 to TRBJ2-1; TRBD2 is a possible D gene (5 bases). The CDR3 extends over 12 amino acids. Germline V gives CDR1 GTSNPN, CDR2 SVGIG (reference sequence). V dropped 0 bases and J dropped 7 bases, with 7 bases sitting between them. The CDR3 loop is CAWSVLGNEQFF. CDR3 DNA sequence: TGTGCCTGGAGTGTACTAGGGAATGAGCAGTTCTTC.

This clone came up a few times. The V and J genes are TRBV7-8 and TRBJ1-1; D gene uncertain. CDR3 length: 16 residues. The germline gives CDR1 SGHVS, CDR2 FQNEAQ. Trimming stripped 5 bases from V and 0 bases from J, with 16 bases between. CDR3: CASSLGTWPMNTEAFF. CDR3 DNA: TGTGCCAGCAGCCTCGGAACCTGGCCTATGAACACTGAAGCTTTCTTT.

In its sample, this clone was seen a few times. The V and J genes are TRBV6-6 and TRBJ1-1, with D possibly matching TRBD1 (5 bases). Germline V gives CDR1 MNHNY, CDR2 SVGAGI (reference sequence). The germline V and J ends were trimmed by 7 bases and 3 bases, with 9 bases remaining between them. The CDR3 contains 12 residues. The DNA of the CDR3 is TGTGCCAGCAAGGGGTGGGACACTGAAGCTTTCTTT. As protein: CASKGWDTEAFF.

This clone was found a few times. The chain employs TRBV5-6 and TRBJ2-3; D gene unclear. V was clipped by 0 bases and J by 4 bases, with 9 bases between them. The CDR3 extends over 14 amino acids. CDR1 and CDR2 (germline): SGHDT, YYEEEE. The CDR3 sequence: CASSLEAPADTQYF. The CDR3 nucleotides read TGTGCCAGCAGCTTGGAAGCTCCGGCAGATACGCAGTATTTT. Full variable domain (missing parts from reference TRBV5-6 and TRBJ2-3): DAGVTQSPTHLIKTRGQQVTLRCSPKSGHDTVSWYQQALGQGPQFIFQYYEEEERQRGNFPDRFSGHQFPNYSSELNVNALLLGDSALYLCASSLEAPADTQYFGPGTRLTVL.

The rearrangement links TRBV18 to TRBJ2-1; D gene unclear. CDR1 KGHSH and CDR2 LQKENI come from the germline V gene. Trimming cost V 3 bases and J 3 bases, with 9 bases left between them. The CDR3 totals 14 residues. CDR3 bases: TGTGCCAGCTCACCGGTCGGTCTCTACAATGAGCAGTTCTTC. It translates to CASSPVGLYNEQFF. Based on the CDR3 plus reference TRBV18 and TRBJ2-1, the full variable domain is NAGVMQNPRHLVRRRGQEARLRCSPMKGHSHVYWYRQLPEEGLKFMVYLQKENIIDESGMPKERFSAEFPKEGPSILRIQQVVRGDSAAYFCASSPVGLYNEQFFGPGTRLTVL.

The chain couples TRBV27 to TRBJ1-4; D unclear. The CDR3 has 12 amino acids. Germline V CDR1 and CDR2: MNHEY, SMNVEV (reference sequence). Trimming stripped 6 bases from V and 12 bases from J, with 14 bases between. The CDR3 protein is CASSPGLGQLFF. CDR3 coding DNA: TGTGCCAGCAGCCCCGGGCTAGGGCAACTGTTTTTT.

The chain has TRBV18 and TRBJ2-5; TRBD1 aligns across 8 bases. The V segment lost 2 bases and the J segment 1 base; nucleotides outside the gene matches: 9. This CDR3 comprises 17 residues. Germline CDR1 reads KGHSH; CDR2 reads LQKENI. CDR3 coding DNA: TGTGCCAGCTCACCAATGCCCAGGACAGGGCTCCAAGAGACCCAGTACTTC. Amino acid sequence: CASSPMPRTGLQETQYF.

The gene calls are TRBV11-1 and TRBJ2-3; TRBD2 aligns across 7 bases. From germline, CDR1 is SGHAT and CDR2 FQDESV (reference sequence). The CDR3 loop spans 12 amino acids. The trim removed 4 bases at V and 8 bases at J, leaving 3 bases unmatched. The CDR3 reads CASSSRGGTQYF. For the CDR3, the DNA is TGTGCCAGCAGCTCACGCGGGGGTACGCAGTATTTT.

The chain employs TRBV5-1 and TRBJ1-4; unclear D gene. Germline values: CDR1 SGHRS, CDR2 YFSETQ. The CDR3 is made up of 13 amino acids. Trimming stripped 0 bases from V and 3 bases from J, with 3 bases between. DNA of the CDR3: TGCGCCAGCAGCTTGGAGGCTAATGAAAAACTGTTTTTT. Translation: CASSLEANEKLFF.

The J gene is TRBJ2-1, the V gene TRBV11-2, with no clear D. The germline V gene has CDR1 SGHAT and CDR2 FQNNGV. CDR3 length equals 11 residues. The V end lost 5 bases, the J end lost 8 bases, and 7 bases lay between the germline ends. The CDR3, as DNA: TGTGCCAGCAGCCCCTTCGATGAGCAGTTCTTC. It encodes CASSPFDEQFF.

The chain combines TRBV5-1 with TRBJ2-3, with a possible D match to TRBD2 (7 bases). Germline CDR1 reads SGHRS; CDR2 reads YFSETQ. CDR3 length equals 12 residues. Trimming took off 6 bases at V and 4 bases at J, with 9 bases between the two ends. The CDR3: CASKGGPDTQYF. CDR3 DNA: TGCGCCAGCAAGGGGGGGCCAGATACGCAGTATTTT.

This chain joins TRBV30 and TRBJ1-1; D is possibly TRBD1 (6 bases). Germline CDR1 and CDR2: GTSNPN and SVGIG (reference sequence). The CDR3 spans 12 residues. V lost 4 bases to trimming and J lost 7 bases, with 13 bases between them. Here the CDR3 reads CAWTRGGIEAFF. The CDR3, as DNA: TGTGCCTGGACCAGGGGCGGTATTGAAGCTTTCTTT.

The CDR3 coding sequence is TGCAGCGGCTGGCGGAGATTGAACACTGAAGCTTTCTTT. Translation gives CSGWRRLNTEAFF. The chain has TRBV29-1 and TRBJ1-1; D remains ambiguous. Deletions cut 7 bases from V and 0 bases from J, with 12 bases between. Germline loops: CDR1 SQVTM, CDR2 ANQGSEA. The CDR3 spans 13 residues.

CDR3 nucleotide sequence: TGTGCCAGCAGCTTAGTAATGGGACTAGCATACGAGCAGTACTTC. It codes for CASSLVMGLAYEQYF. V usage is TRBV7-8 and J usage is TRBJ2-7; 9 nucleotides match TRBD2. J was trimmed by 4 bases and V by 1 base; bases with no gene match: 5. The germline gives CDR1 SGHVS, CDR2 FQNEAQ. This CDR3 is built from 15 residues.

The chain recombines TRBV19 with TRBJ2-7, with TRBD2 matching 7 bases. The CDR3 spans 15 residues. V gave up 5 bases and J gave up 2 bases; unmatched junction bases: 9. From germline, CDR1 is LNHDA and CDR2 SQIVND (reference sequence). The CDR3 DNA reads as TGTGCCAGTAGTTCCCGGGGAGGGGCGACCTACGAGCAGTACTTC. This sequence encodes CASSSRGGATYEQYF.

The chain employs TRBV5-6 and TRBJ1-2; D uncertain. Trimming pared 4 bases from V and 12 bases from J, leaving 16 bases between. The germline gives CDR1 SGHDT, CDR2 YYEEEE. This CDR3 contains 12 residues. The CDR3, as DNA: TGTGCCAGCAGCCCGAGACATTTAAAGAACACCTTC. Translated: CASSPRHLKNTF.

The chain uses TRBV7-2 and TRBJ2-3; 9 nucleotides agree with TRBD2. Looked up from germline, CDR1 is SGHTA and CDR2 is FQGNSA. J lost 5 bases, V lost 5 bases, and 11 bases had no gene match. The CDR3 runs 16 residues. CDR3 amino acids: CASSPGIAGEGDTQYF. CDR3 sequence (DNA): TGTGCCAGCAGCCCTGGGATAGCGGGGGAGGGAGATACGCAGTATTTT.

The chain recombines TRBV30 with TRBJ2-3; perhaps TRBD2 as D (6 bases). The CDR3 is made up of 14 amino acids. V was clipped by 8 bases and J by 3 bases, with 18 bases between them. Germline CDR1 and CDR2: GTSNPN and SVGIG (reference sequence). CDR3 coding DNA: TGTGCCGTAGACTGGGGACTCGCTACAGATACGCAGTATTTT. Translating it yields CAVDWGLATDTQYF.

The chain recombines TRBV29-1 with TRBJ2-5; D is possibly TRBD2 (6 bases). Germline V CDR1 and CDR2: SQVTM, ANQGSEA. There are 13 residues in the CDR3. V dropped 2 bases and J dropped 5 bases, with 12 bases sitting between them. The CDR3, as DNA: TGCAGCGTTGAATTTCTAGCGTGGGAGACCCAGTACTTC. It specifies CSVEFLAWETQYF.

The chain combines TRBV19 with TRBJ2-2; 8 bases are a match to TRBD1. The CDR3 is 15 amino acids. Germline V gene sequence: CDR1 LNHDA, CDR2 SQIVND (reference sequence). Trimming cost V 5 bases and J 7 bases; bases outside gene matches: 9. The CDR3 coding sequence is TGTGCCAGTAGTTGGTTGGGACAGGCTTACGGGGAGCTGTTTTTT. Protein sequence: CASSWLGQAYGELFF.

This clone has a handful of counts. This chain joins TRBV9 and TRBJ1-4; a weak D match, TRBD1 (5 bases). V was trimmed by 4 bases and J by 1 base, leaving 8 bases between them. Germline V lookup: CDR1 SGDLS, CDR2 YYNGEE. The CDR3 extends over 14 amino acids. The CDR3 DNA sequence: TGTGCCAGCAGCAAAGGGGTAACTAATGAAAAACTGTTTTTT. Its translation: CASSKGVTNEKLFF.

The chain employs TRBV7-2 and TRBJ1-5, with D maybe TRBD1 (5 bases). This CDR3 has 19 residues. Trimming shortened V by 3 bases and J by 0 bases, and 21 bases separated the two germline ends. CDR1 is SGHTA, CDR2 FQGNSA, per germline. The CDR3 coding sequence is TGTGCCAGCAGCTTCAACCCATGGGGGATGGCGGATAGCAATCAGCCCCAGCATTTT. Amino acids: CASSFNPWGMADSNQPQHF. The variable domain in full, completed from reference TRBV7-2 and TRBJ1-5, reads GAGVSQSPSNKVTEKGKDVELRCDPISGHTALYWYRQSLGQGLEFLIYFQGNSAPDKSGLPSDRFSAERTGGSVSTLTIQRTQQEDSAVYLCASSFNPWGMADSNQPQHFGDGTRLSIL.

The V call is TRBV27, the J call TRBJ2-7, with D possibly being TRBD1 (5 bases). This CDR3 is 14 amino acids long. CDR1 is MNHEY and CDR2 is SMNVEV in the germline V gene (reference sequence). V lost 3 bases and J lost 2, with 11 bases in between. The CDR3 loop is CASSFSGLAYEQYF. In DNA, the CDR3 is TGTGCCAGCAGTTTTTCAGGGCTTGCCTACGAGCAGTACTTC.

The sample holds a few counts of this clone. Within the sample, other DNA sequences also encode this same CDR3. The chain carries TRBV29-1 and TRBJ1-4; a weak D match, TRBD1 (6 bases). V was clipped by 4 bases and J by 2 bases, with 8 bases between them. CDR1 is SQVTM and CDR2 is ANQGSEA in the germline V gene. CDR3 size: 13 residues. The CDR3 coding sequence is TGCAGCGTTGGCGGGGGCACTAATGAAAAACTGTTTTTT. Its protein product is CSVGGGTNEKLFF. The complete variable domain, with remaining parts taken from reference TRBV29-1 and TRBJ1-4, reads SAVISQKPSRDICQRGTSLTIQCQVDSQVTMMFWYRQQPGQSLTLIATANQGSEATYESGFVIDKFPISRPNLTFSTLTVSNMSPEDSSIYLCSVGGGTNEKLFFGSGTQLSVL.

The chain recombines TRBV5-1 with TRBJ2-5; D might be TRBD1 (5 bases). The germline CDR1 and CDR2 sequences are SGHRS and YFSETQ. The CDR3 spans 14 residues. V lost 1 base and J 1 base, leaving 8 bases between the germline ends. This CDR3 reads CASSLWGSQETQYF. CDR3 DNA: TGCGCCAGCAGCTTGTGGGGCAGCCAAGAGACCCAGTACTTC.

The rearrangement joins TRBV29-1 to TRBJ2-1; D is possibly TRBD1 or TRBD2 (5 bases each). V lost 4 bases, J lost 9 bases, and 10 bases lay in between. Germline V gene lookup returns CDR1 SQVTM and CDR2 ANQGSEA. The length of the CDR3 is 11 residues. The CDR3 region has the DNA TGCAGCGTTGTTTGGGGGTTTGAGCAGTTCTTC. Amino acid sequence: CSVVWGFEQFF.

This clone came up a few times. This chain connects TRBV25-1 to TRBJ2-5; the D is unclear. The CDR3 runs to 13 residues. The germline V gene encodes CDR1 MGHDK and CDR2 SYGVNS. V was pared by 4 bases and J by 7 bases, with 13 bases between. In DNA, the CDR3 is TGTGCCAGCAGTGGACAAAACTTGGGGACCCAGTACTTC. This encodes CASSGQNLGTQYF.

The chain couples TRBV19 to TRBJ2-6, with D possibly TRBD1 on 7 matching bases. This CDR3 contains 18 residues. Germline loops: CDR1 LNHDA, CDR2 SQIVND (reference sequence). Trimming took off 1 base at V and 0 bases at J, with 13 bases between the two ends. The CDR3 loop reads CASSIVRRDSSGANVLTF. In DNA, the CDR3 is TGTGCCAGTAGTATAGTCCGGCGGGACAGCTCTGGGGCCAACGTCCTGACTTTC.